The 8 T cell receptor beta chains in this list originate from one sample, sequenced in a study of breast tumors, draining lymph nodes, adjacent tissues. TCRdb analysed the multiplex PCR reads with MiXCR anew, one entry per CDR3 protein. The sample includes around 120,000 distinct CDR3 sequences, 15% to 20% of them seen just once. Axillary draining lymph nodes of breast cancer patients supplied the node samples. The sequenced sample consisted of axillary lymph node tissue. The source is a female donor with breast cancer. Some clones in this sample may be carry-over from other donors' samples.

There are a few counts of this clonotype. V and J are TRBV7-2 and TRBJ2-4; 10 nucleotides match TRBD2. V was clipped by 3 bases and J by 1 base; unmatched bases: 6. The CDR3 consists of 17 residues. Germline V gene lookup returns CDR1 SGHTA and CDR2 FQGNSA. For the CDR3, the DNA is TGTGCCAGCAGCTTCTCTAGCGGGAGTCGGGCCAAAAACATTCAGTACTTC. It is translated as CASSFSSGSRAKNIQYF. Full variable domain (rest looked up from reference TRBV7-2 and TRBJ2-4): GAGVSQSPSNKVTEKGKDVELRCDPISGHTALYWYRQSLGQGLEFLIYFQGNSAPDKSGLPSDRFSAERTGGSVSTLTIQRTQQEDSAVYLCASSFSSGSRAKNIQYFGAGTRLSVL.

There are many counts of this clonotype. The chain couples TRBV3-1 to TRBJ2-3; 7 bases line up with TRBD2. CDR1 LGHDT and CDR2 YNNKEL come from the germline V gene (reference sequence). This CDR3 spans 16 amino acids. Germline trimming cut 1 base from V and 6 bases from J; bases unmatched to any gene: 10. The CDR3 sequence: CASSQALAVFGDTQYF. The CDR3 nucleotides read TGTGCCAGCAGCCAAGCCCTAGCGGTTTTCGGGGATACGCAGTATTTT.

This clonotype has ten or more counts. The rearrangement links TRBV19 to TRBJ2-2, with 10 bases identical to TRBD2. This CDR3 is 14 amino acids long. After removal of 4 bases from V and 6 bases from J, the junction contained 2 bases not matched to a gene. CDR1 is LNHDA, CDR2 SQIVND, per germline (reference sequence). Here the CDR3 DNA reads TGTGCCAGTAGTAAAGGACTAGCGGCCGGGGAGCTGTTTTTT. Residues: CASSKGLAAGELFF.

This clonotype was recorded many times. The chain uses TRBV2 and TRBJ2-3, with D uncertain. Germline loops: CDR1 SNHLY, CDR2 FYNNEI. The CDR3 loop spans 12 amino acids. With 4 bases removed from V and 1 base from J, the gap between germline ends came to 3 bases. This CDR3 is CASSGGTDTQYF. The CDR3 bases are TGTGCCAGCAGTGGGGGCACAGATACGCAGTATTTT.

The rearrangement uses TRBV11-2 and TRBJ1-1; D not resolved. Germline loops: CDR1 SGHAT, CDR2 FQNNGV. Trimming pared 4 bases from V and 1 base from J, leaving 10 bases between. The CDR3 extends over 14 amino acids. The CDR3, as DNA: TGTGCCAGCAGCTCTACTACGGGGAACACTGAAGCTTTCTTT. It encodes CASSSTTGNTEAFF.

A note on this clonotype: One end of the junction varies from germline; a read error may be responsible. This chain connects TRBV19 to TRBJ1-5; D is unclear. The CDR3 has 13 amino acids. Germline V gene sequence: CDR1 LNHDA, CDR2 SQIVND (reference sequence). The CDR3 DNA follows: TGTGCCAGTAGTATGAACAACAATCTGCCCCAGCATTTT. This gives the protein CASSMNNNLPQHF.

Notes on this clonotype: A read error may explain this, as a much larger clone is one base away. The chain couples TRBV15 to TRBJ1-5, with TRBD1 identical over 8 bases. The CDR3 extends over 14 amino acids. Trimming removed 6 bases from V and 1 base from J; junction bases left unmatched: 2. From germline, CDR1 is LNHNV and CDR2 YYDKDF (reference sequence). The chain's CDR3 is CATSRTGSNQPQHF. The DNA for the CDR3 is TGTGCCACCAGTCGGACAGGGAGCAATCAGCCCCAGCATTTT.

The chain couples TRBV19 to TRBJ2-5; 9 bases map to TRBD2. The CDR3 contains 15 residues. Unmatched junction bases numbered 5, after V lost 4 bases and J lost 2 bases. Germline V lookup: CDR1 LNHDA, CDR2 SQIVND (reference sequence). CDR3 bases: TGTGCCAGTAGTAAATTTAGCGGGAGACAAGAGACCCAGTACTTC. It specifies CASSKFSGRQETQYF.